This T cell receptor beta chain emerged from a study of T cells in localized non-small cell lung cancer. Study-level findings and limits: Because only a single region of the tumor was sequenced, heterogeneity remains possible. The study detected a median approximately 55 of the top 100 tumor clones in adjacent lung. Greater blood T cell density accompanied longer overall survival.

Lung tissue at least 2 cm from the tumor margin was confirmed free of atypia. Assay: immunoSEQ multiplex PCR; the TCRdb copy retains only in-frame clones and omits some. The sample lists roughly 3,400 clones; roughly 31% were seen once. A word on this clone: Antigen specificity is unknown.

This receptor was taken from a male donor aged 60 or over with stage III lung adenocarcinoma. Source: normal lung tissue next to the tumor, taken before any cancer treatment.

The CDR3 DNA is TGTGCCAGCAGTTTATGGGGGGAAGCGGAGCTGTTTTTT. Amino acids: CASSLWGEAELFF. The V gene is TRBV28, the J gene TRBJ2-2; either TRBD1 or TRBD2 may fit D (5 bases each). This CDR3 is built from 13 residues. Trimming removed 0 bases from V and 10 bases from J, with 9 bases in between. Germline V gene lookup returns CDR1 MDHEN and CDR2 SYDVKM.